This TCR beta chain stems from a study of T cells after yellow fever vaccination. TCRdb recomputed calls from the 5' RACE reads with MiXCR, one row per CDR3 protein. Of 600,000 to 750,000 distinct CDR3 sequences listed, over 9% were seen once; the top ten hold just under 15%. The CDR3 sequence is 13 residues long. Germline V lookup: CDR1 DFQATT, CDR2 SNEGSKA (reference sequence). Trimming stripped 1 base from V and 3 bases from J, with 7 bases between. The chain couples TRBV20-1 to TRBJ2-1; D may match TRBD1 or TRBD2 (5 bases each). The clonotype comes from a young man who received the YFV17D yellow fever vaccine. The material was PBMCs, obtained on the day of the yellow fever booster vaccination. CDR3 loop: CSARGGFYNEQFF. Here the CDR3 DNA reads TGCAGTGCTAGAGGGGGGTTCTACAATGAGCAGTTCTTC.